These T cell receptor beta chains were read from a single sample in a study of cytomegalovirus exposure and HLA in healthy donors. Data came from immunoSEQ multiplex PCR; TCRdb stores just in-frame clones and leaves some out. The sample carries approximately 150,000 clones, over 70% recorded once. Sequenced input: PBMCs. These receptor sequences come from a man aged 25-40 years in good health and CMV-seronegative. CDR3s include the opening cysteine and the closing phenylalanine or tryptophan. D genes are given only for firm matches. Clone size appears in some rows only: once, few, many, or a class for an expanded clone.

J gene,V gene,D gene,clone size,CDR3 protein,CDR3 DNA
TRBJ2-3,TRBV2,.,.,CASKVQPRDTQYF,TGTGCCAGCAAAGTACAACCGAGGGATACGCAGTATTTT
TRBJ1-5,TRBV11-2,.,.,CASSQSNQPQHF,TGTGCCAGCAGCCAAAGCAATCAGCCCCAGCATTTT
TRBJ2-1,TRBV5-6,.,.,CASSPSFGEQFF,TGTGCCAGCAGTCCCAGTTTTGGTGAGCAGTTCTTC
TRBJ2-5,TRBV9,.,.,CASSVALAETQYF,TGTGCCAGCAGCGTAGCGCTAGCGGAGACCCAGTACTTC
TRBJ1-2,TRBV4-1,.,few,CASSQALFEGRDGYTF,TGCGCCAGCAGCCAAGCCCTTTTTGAGGGAAGGGATGGCTACACCTTC
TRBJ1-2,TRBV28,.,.,CASTTQGTRQGEYNF,TGTGCCAGCACAACCCAGGGCACCAGACAAGGAGAGTATAACTTC
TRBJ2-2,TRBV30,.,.,CAWSAAGPGELFF,TGTGCCTGGAGTGCCGCGGGGCCCGGGGAGCTGTTTTTT
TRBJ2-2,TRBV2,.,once,CASTPGVGELFF,TGTGCCAGCACTCCCGGGGTCGGGGAGCTGTTTTTT
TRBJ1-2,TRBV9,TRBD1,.,CASSVGAVSRTGAYGYTF,TGTGCCAGCAGCGTAGGGGCCGTTTCGAGGACAGGGGCCTATGGCTACACCTTC
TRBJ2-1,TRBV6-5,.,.,CAARRLEPRNEQFF,TGTGCCGCACGACGACTAGAGCCTCGCAATGAGCAGTTCTTC
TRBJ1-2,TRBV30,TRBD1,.,CAWIPAGTGGRGYTF,TGTGCCTGGATACCAGCTGGGACAGGGGGCCGGGGCTACACCTTC
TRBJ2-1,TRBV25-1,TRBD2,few,CATLFETSGRDEQFF,TGTGCCACCCTTTTCGAGACTAGCGGGAGAGATGAGCAGTTCTTC
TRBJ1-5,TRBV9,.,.,CASSVSGGNQPQHF,TGTGCCAGCAGCGTAAGCGGGGGCAATCAGCCCCAGCATTTT
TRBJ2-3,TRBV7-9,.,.,CASSPRLAEDTDTQYF,TGTGCCAGCAGCCCTCGGTTAGCGGAGGATACAGATACGCAGTATTTT
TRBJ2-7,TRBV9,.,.,CASSASPGSGGGTPYEQYF,TGTGCCAGCAGCGCCAGTCCCGGATCGGGCGGAGGAACCCCCTACGAGCAGTACTTC
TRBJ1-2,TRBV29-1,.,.,CSVRYQGNYGYTF,TGCAGCGTTAGGTACCAGGGTAACTATGGCTACACCTTC
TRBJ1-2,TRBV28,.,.,CASSLAEAPSYTF,TGTGCCAGCAGTTTAGCGGAGGCGCCGAGCTACACCTTC
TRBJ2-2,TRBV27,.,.,CASRGVVDRRIAGELFF,TGTGCCAGCAGGGGGGTGGTCGACAGGAGGATAGCCGGGGAGCTGTTTTTT
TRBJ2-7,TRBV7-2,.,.,CASSPTIGGYEQYF,TGTGCCAGCAGCCCCACAATAGGGGGTTACGAGCAGTACTTC
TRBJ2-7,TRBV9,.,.,CASSSDRSEQYF,TGTGCCAGCAGCTCCGACAGGTCCGAGCAGTACTTC
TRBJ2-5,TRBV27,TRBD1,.,CASSPTGGFQETQYF,TGTGCCAGCAGTCCGACAGGGGGCTTTCAAGAGACCCAGTACTTC
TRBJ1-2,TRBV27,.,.,CASRKLPDYGYTF,TGTGCCAGCAGAAAGCTTCCGGACTATGGCTACACCTTC
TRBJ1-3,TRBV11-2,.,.,CASSLAGSGNTIYF,TGTGCCAGCAGCTTAGCAGGGTCTGGAAACACCATATATTTT
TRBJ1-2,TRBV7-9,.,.,CASSPRVLQGLYGYTF,TGTGCCAGCAGCCCGAGGGTCCTACAGGGCCTCTATGGCTACACCTTC
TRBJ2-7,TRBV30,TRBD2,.,CAWRKSPGLAGSYEQYF,TGTGCCTGGAGAAAATCTCCCGGACTAGCGGGATCCTACGAGCAGTACTTC
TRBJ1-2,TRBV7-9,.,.,CASSPGEGTNGYTF,TGTGCCAGCAGCCCAGGGGAAGGGACGAATGGCTACACCTTC
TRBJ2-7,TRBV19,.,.,CASSRDSYEQYF,TGTGCCAGTAGTAGAGACAGCTACGAGCAGTACTTC
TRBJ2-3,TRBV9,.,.,CASSLTGTDTQYF,TGTGCCAGCAGCTTAACAGGGACAGATACGCAGTATTTT
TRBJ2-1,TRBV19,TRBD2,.,CASSYGGSTYNEQFF,TGTGCCAGTAGTTATGGCGGGAGCACCTACAATGAGCAGTTCTTC
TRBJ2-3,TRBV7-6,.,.,CASSLGPRGTDTQYF,TGTGCCAGCAGCTTAGGCCCCCGCGGCACAGATACGCAGTATTTT